This TCR beta chain was identified in a study of vaccination effects on CD4 cells after COVID-19 (dated by TCRdb to between 2022 and 2023). Study-wide context: Across the study, the median time from the second dose to post-vaccine sampling was 72 days (range 14 to 241). Cultures from other donors in the study were sequenced with the Oncomine TCR Beta short-read assay on an Illumina iSeq 100. Altogether, roughly 10 COVID-19 convalescent patients and several SARS-CoV-2-naive healthy vaccine recipients made up the full study. SARS-CoV-2 spike-specific CD4+ TCR repertoires were compared before and after mRNA vaccination in COVID-19 convalescent patients and in infection-naive vaccine recipients.

The germline V gene supplies CDR1 MGHRA and CDR2 YSYEKL. Inclusive of the bounding cysteine and phenylalanine, the CDR3 is 16 residues long. The kept DNA is CDR3 alone, 48 bases in frame from the first base. V lost 5 bases and J lost 3 bases, and the count of bases not matched to a germline gene is 9. Notes on this clone: What this receptor recognizes is not known. No quality values exist for individual bases; no much larger clone is one base distant.

To identify antigen-specific CD4+ T cell clonotypes by their expansion, the ViraFEST assay first stimulated PBMC with viral peptide pools and then applied TCR sequencing. After about 10 days of culture, CD4+ T cells were isolated with the EasySep CD4+ T cell isolation kit. Each participant got two doses of an mRNA SARS-CoV-2 vaccine, either BNT162b2 or mRNA-1273. None of the healthy vaccine recipients had a prior SARS-CoV-2 infection, which was confirmed by nucleocapsid antibody tests that came back negative both before and after vaccination. Some 2 million PBMC per well were cultured with about 9.6 ug/ml peptides in IMDM containing 5% human AB serum, approximately 10 IU/ml IL-2 and gentamicin. On days 3 and 7, half of the culture medium was replaced with fresh IL-2-containing medium. Unless noted otherwise, every peptide stimulation condition was cultured in triplicate wells. PBMC were separated from whole blood using Ficoll-Paque Plus gradient centrifugation and were then either cryopreserved at -140C or used fresh. The overlapping peptide pools covered the spike proteins of SARS-CoV-2 as well as those of the common cold coronaviruses HCoV-NL63, HCoV-OC43 and HCoV-229E. Genomic DNA was extracted from cultured CD4+ T cells with the QIAamp micro DNA kit.

Overall study outcomes, separate from this receptor: The study was limited by a small number of convalescent patients, and early post-infection timepoints were lacking. Marked clonal contraction was observed in both infection-induced and vaccine-induced clones at late post-vaccination timepoints, consistent with waning T cell responses. Among healthy vaccine recipients, nearly all vaccine-induced clones were SARS-CoV-2 mono-reactive, and only 1 of 255 was cross-reactive with common cold coronaviruses.

The library relied on the immunoSEQ multiplex PCR assay. TCR beta CDR3 sequencing was performed on DNA from the cultured, isolated CD4+ T cells. As for the original processing: Non-productive TCR sequences were removed and reads were trimmed to the CDR3 region, keeping CDR3s of at least 7 amino acids. Antigen-specific clonotypes were identified with the MANAFEST web app by comparing expansion in peptide wells against reference cultures. Positive clones required FDR<0.05 expansion versus reference and all other wells, odds ratio above 5, and frequency above 0.1% in two replicate wells. A clonotype was defined as cross-reactive if the clonotype was significantly expanded both in SARS-CoV-2 spike wells and in at least one common cold coronavirus spike condition. Levenshtein distance calculated with the stringdist R package was used to assess CDR3 similarity, and unrooted trees were constructed with ape in R 3.6.1. The source is immuneACCESS, and TCRdb retained only in-frame sequences with V and J called. Part of the clones is not carried over; for the studies checked, unresolved V genes explain less than half of this, and the remainder is unexplained. V, J and clone size reflect that table, while D and trimming were determined from the DNA. The sample data list tens of thousands of clones, and 70% to 75% of these were observed just once. Clones ranked in the top ten supply around 1.5% of the sample.

The TCR was taken from a human donor who received a COVID-19 vaccine. The chain is assembled from TRBV4-1 and TRBJ1-4, with 7 bases matching TRBD1. The input for sequencing was CD4+ T cells from PBMCs cultured with HCoV-229E spike peptides, taken after COVID-19 vaccination. According to the study, the label for this sample's cell subset or site signals: HCoV-229E spike overlapping peptide pool stimulation. This receptor carries the CDR3 CASSYRAQGANEKLFF. DNA sequence: TGCGCCAGCAGCTACCGGGCCCAGGGGGCTAATGAAAAACTGTTTTTT.